A single sample gave rise to the 6 T cell receptor beta chains below, sequenced in a study of blood T cell repertoires in COVID-19. Profiling relied on immunoSEQ multiplex PCR, and the TCRdb table lists in-frame clones only, not all of them. The sample holds 200,000 to 300,000 clones; more than 85% are singletons and the top ten take more than 3.5%. Material for sequencing was PBMCs or T cells enriched from blood (not recorded which). The receptors come from a woman younger than 45 who had recovered from COVID-19.

A single count supports this clone. The rearrangement joins TRBV28 to TRBJ1-1; 8 nucleotides agree with TRBD1. This CDR3 contains 16 residues. Trimming at V came to 4 bases and at J to 0 bases, leaving 7 bases not matched to a gene. From germline, CDR1 is MDHEN and CDR2 SYDVKM. The CDR3 DNA follows: TGTGCCAGCAGTTGGGACAGGAAAAGGATGAACACTGAAGCTTTCTTT. Protein sequence: CASSWDRKRMNTEAFF.

The V gene is TRBV9, the J gene TRBJ2-1; TRBD2 matches 9 bases. Germline V lookup: CDR1 SGDLS, CDR2 YYNGEE. This CDR3 spans 17 amino acids. V shed 1 base, J shed 8 bases, and the junction held 13 bases outside the gene matches. The CDR3 here is CASSVSGTSKGIDEQFF. CDR3 coding DNA: TGTGCCAGCAGCGTATCCGGGACTAGCAAGGGAATTGATGAGCAGTTCTTC. Filled out from reference TRBV9 and TRBJ2-1, the complete variable domain reads DSGVTQTPKHLITATGQRVTLRCSPRSGDLSVYWYQQSLDQGLQFLIQYYNGEERAKGNILERFSAQQFPDLHSELNLSSLELGDSALYFCASSVSGTSKGIDEQFFGPGTRLTVL.

The chain combines TRBV10-3 with TRBJ2-5; 11 bases line up with TRBD2. This CDR3 is 15 amino acids long. Germline CDR1 is ENHRY and CDR2 is SYGVKD. Unmatched junction bases numbered 4, after V lost 3 bases and J lost 4 bases. CDR3 bases: TGTGCCATCAGTGATTTAGCGGGAGGGAGAGAGACCCAGTACTTC. Protein: CAISDLAGGRETQYF.

This chain connects TRBV7-6 to TRBJ2-5, with TRBD1 identical over 10 bases. V trimming: 5 bases; J trimming: 3 bases; junction bases outside the gene matches: 9. The germline CDR1 and CDR2 sequences are SGHVS and FNYEAQ. The CDR3 runs to 16 residues. The CDR3 spells CASSVDSGTGEETQYF. CDR3 in DNA: TGTGCCAGCAGCGTGGACTCCGGGACAGGGGAAGAGACCCAGTACTTC.

J is TRBJ2-1 and V is TRBV9, with TRBD2 matching over 7 bases. Germline V gene sequence: CDR1 SGDLS, CDR2 YYNGEE. The CDR3 has 17 residues. The V gene end was trimmed by 4 bases and the J gene end by 2 bases; junction bases not matched to a gene: 12. DNA of the CDR3: TGTGCCAGCAGCCCGTCGGGGGGTGGTGGGGCCTACAATGAGCAGTTCTTC. As protein: CASSPSGGGGAYNEQFF.

The genes are TRBV30 and TRBJ1-5, with unresolved D. Trimming left V 5 bases short and J 2 bases short, with 10 bases between. From germline, CDR1 is GTSNPN and CDR2 SVGIG (reference sequence). The CDR3 sequence is 13 residues long. CDR3 sequence (DNA): TGTGCCTGGGGCCTAGGAGGCAATCAGCCCCAGCATTTT. This encodes CAWGLGGNQPQHF.